This T cell receptor (beta chain) was captured by sequencing in a study of graft-versus-host responses after intestinal transplantation. Only in-frame clones appear in the TCRdb table, and some are missing; sequencing was by immunoSEQ multiplex PCR. Among roughly 130,000 clones listed, 80% to 95% were seen once. The table lists this clone with a few counts. Its antigen is still unknown. This CDR3 comprises 14 residues. Germline V gives CDR1 SGHKS, CDR2 YYEKEE (reference sequence). V was pared by 1 base and J by 3 bases, with 11 bases between. The sequence came from a human donor who received an intestinal transplant. This specimen consisted of unstimulated CD4+ T cells sorted from spleen or lymph node cells, obtained before intestinal transplant. The chain couples TRBV5-5 to TRBJ2-7; D gene uncertain. The CDR3 DNA reads TGTGCCAGCAGCTTGCAAGGGTCTCTCTACGAGCAGTACTTC. It encodes CASSLQGSLYEQYF. Full variable domain (rest looked up from reference TRBV5-5 and TRBJ2-7): DAGVTQSPTHLIKTRGQQVTLRCSPISGHKSVSWYQQVLGQGPQFIFQYYEKEERGRGNFPDRFSARQFPNYSSELNVNALLLGDSALYLCASSLQGSLYEQYFGPGTRLTVT.